This T cell receptor beta chain stems from a study of T cell repertoires in cytomegalovirus infection (dated by TCRdb to between 2019 and 2020). For the wider study: Alongside well-studied HLA-B-restricted epitopes, the peptide stimulations were aimed at recently identified HLA-C-restricted CMV epitopes, whose presentation resists viral immunomodulation. Because public TCR beta signatures pointed to carriage of CMV infection together with the matching HLA type, the HLA type of each donor mattered for the analysis.

Paper-wide results and their limitations: The ex vivo response was dominated by HLA-C-restricted CMV-specific TCR beta clonotypes, and the single most frequent clonotype in two of eight donors was supplied by these HLA-C-restricted clonotypes. In both this cohort and an independent roughly 400-donor cohort, the cumulative frequency of public TCR beta family members distinguished carriers of CMV infection plus the relevant HLA type.

The sequencer listed for this sample is Illumina HiSeq 1500. TCRdb applied fastp at Q25 and MiXCR to the public reads, then kept only in-frame beta chains. Every entry covers one CDR3 protein and lists the most common genes and DNA from its rows. The sample records 340,000 or so distinct CDR3 sequences, approximately 25% of which are singletons. 10% to 15% of the sample is taken by the ten largest. Trimming costs V 5 bases and J 5 bases, and their ends lie 19 bases apart. From the germline V gene, CDR1 is SQVTM and CDR2 is ANQGSEA. The CDR3 numbers 14 residues from cysteine through phenylalanine. The retained sequence is limited to the CDR3, 42 bases, with the frame set at the first base. Explained via the paper, the treatment or condition label denotes: in vitro stimulation with specific CMV peptide epitopes to enrich CMV-specific T cells. This clonotype was seen a few times. Its antigen specificity is not known. No clone much larger than this one lies a single base away; base qualities are absent.

The sequence joins TRBV29-1 to TRBJ2-7, and TRBD2 may be the D gene, going by 6 matching bases. The sample in question was cultured PBMCs, obtained from culture after CMV antigen stimulation. The clonotype originates from a human donor in good health (CMV status not recorded). Some clones in this sample may be carry-over from other donors' samples. The nucleotides are TGCAGCGTTTCCCAGAGTGTGCTAGCGAACGAGCAGTACTTC. Its protein reads: CSVSQSVLANEQYF.